This T cell receptor (beta chain) originates from a study of blood T cell repertoires in COVID-19. Measured with immunoSEQ multiplex PCR; TCRdb has only the in-frame clones, and not every one. Found here are some 260,000 clones, 80% to 90% of them singletons; the top ten hold around 4.1%. The germline gives CDR1 MNHNS, CDR2 SASEGT. V was pared by 1 base and J by 10 bases, with 8 bases between. The CDR3 is 13 residues long. Sequencing was done on a sample of PBMCs or T cells enriched from blood (not recorded which). This receptor was identified in a man aged 25-40 years with acute COVID-19. The chain carries TRBV6-1 and TRBJ1-6; maybe TRBD1 (5 bases). CDR3 in DNA: TGTGCCAGCAGTGAAGAGGGGCAATCACCCCTCCACTTT. This translates into CASSEEGQSPLHF.